The present T cell receptor (beta chain) was sequenced within a study of vaccination effects on CD4 cells after COVID-19. The overall study: In the ViraFEST assay, antigen-specific CD4+ clonotypes were identified by expansion after peptide-pool stimulation. Whole-study findings and limits: Most post-vaccine spike-reactive clones in convalescents were new, not infection-derived. Small numbers of convalescent patients limited the study. It also lacked early post-infection timepoints.

Generated by immunoSEQ multiplex PCR, the TCRdb table keeps only in-frame clones and is missing some. The table shows around 44,000 clones, with about 80% occurring only once. The J segment lost 5 bases and the V segment lost 5 bases, leaving 5 bases of the junction unmatched. From germline, CDR1 is KGHDR and CDR2 SFDVKD. This CDR3 is built from 14 residues. Subsequent to roughly 9 days of culture, CD4+ T cells were isolated. Between March and December 2020, the person had a SARS-CoV-2 infection that PCR confirmed. Participants got two doses of BNT162b2 or mRNA-1273 vaccine. Only a few counts were recorded for this clone. Its antigen remains unknown.

The material sequenced was CD4+ T cells from PBMCs cultured without peptide, taken after COVID-19 vaccination. The genes are TRBV24-1 and TRBJ2-3; TRBD2 matches at 8 bases. The receptor was derived from a human donor who had a prior SARS-CoV-2 infection. The CDR3, as DNA: TGTGCCACCAGTGCGCGACTAGCGCAAGATACGCAGTATTTT. This encodes CATSARLAQDTQYF.